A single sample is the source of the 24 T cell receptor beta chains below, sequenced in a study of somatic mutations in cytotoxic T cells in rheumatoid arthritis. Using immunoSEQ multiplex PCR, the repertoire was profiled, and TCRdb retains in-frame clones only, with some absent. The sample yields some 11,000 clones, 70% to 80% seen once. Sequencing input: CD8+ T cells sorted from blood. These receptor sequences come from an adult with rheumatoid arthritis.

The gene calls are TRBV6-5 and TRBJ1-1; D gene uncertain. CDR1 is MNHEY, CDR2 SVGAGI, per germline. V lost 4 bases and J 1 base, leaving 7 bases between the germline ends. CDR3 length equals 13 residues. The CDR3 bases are TGTGCCAGCAGTTCGGGAGAGAACACTGAAGCTTTCTTT. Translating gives CASSSGENTEAFF.

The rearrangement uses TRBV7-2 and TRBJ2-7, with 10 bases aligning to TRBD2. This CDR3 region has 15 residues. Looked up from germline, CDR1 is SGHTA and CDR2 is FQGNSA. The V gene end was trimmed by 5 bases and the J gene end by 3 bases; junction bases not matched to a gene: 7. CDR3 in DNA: TGTGCCAGCAGCCCCTGGACTAGCGGAGGCTACGAGCAGTACTTC. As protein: CASSPWTSGGYEQYF.

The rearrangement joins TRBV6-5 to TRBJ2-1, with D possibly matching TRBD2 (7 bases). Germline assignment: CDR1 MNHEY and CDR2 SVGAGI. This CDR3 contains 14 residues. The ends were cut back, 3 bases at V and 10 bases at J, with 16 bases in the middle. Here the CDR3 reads CASSYTAGAGEQFF. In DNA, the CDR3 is TGTGCCAGCAGTTATACGGCGGGGGCAGGGGAGCAGTTCTTC.

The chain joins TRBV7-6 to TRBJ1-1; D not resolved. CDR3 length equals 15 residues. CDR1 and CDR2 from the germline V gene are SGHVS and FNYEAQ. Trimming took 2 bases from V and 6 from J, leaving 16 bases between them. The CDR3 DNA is TGTGCCAGCAGCTTAATTGAGAATCCTGCTGCTGAAGCTTTCTTT. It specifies CASSLIENPAAEAFF.

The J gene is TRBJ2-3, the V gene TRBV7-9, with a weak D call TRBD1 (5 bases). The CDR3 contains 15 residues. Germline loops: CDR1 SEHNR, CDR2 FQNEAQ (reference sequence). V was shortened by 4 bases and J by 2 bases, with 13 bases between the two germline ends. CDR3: CASSWPDRSTDTQYF. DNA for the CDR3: TGTGCCAGCAGCTGGCCCGACAGATCCACAGATACGCAGTATTTT.

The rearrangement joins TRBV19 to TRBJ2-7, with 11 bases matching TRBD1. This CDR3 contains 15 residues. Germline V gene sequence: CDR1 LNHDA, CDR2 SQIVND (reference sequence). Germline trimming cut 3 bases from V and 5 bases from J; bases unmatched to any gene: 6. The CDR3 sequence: CASSIGRTGGDEQYF. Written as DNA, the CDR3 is TGTGCCAGTAGTATTGGCAGGACAGGGGGCGACGAGCAGTACTTC.

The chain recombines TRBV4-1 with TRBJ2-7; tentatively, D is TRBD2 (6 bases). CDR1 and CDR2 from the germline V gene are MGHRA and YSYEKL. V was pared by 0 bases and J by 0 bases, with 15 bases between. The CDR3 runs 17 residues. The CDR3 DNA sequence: TGCGCCAGCAGCCAAGATATCACCGGGAGAGGCTCCTACGAGCAGTACTTC. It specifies CASSQDITGRGSYEQYF.

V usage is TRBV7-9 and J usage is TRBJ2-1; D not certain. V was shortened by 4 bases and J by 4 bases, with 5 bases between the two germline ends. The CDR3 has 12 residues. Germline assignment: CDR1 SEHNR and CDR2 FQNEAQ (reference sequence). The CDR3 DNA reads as TGTGCCAGCAGCTCTGAGTACAATGAGCAGTTCTTC. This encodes CASSSEYNEQFF.

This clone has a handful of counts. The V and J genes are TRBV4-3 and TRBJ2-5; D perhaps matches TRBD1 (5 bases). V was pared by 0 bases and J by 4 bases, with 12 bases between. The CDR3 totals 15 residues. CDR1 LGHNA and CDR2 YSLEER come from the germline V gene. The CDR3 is CASSQEAGPGETQYF. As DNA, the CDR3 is TGCGCCAGCAGCCAAGAGGCAGGGCCGGGAGAGACCCAGTACTTC.

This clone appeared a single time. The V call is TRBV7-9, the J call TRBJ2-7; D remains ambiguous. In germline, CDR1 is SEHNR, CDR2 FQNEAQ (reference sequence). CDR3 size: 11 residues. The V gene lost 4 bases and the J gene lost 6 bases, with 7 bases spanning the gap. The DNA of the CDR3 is TGTGCCAGCAGCTCCCTGGGCGAGCAGTACTTC. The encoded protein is CASSSLGEQYF.

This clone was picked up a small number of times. The CDR3 here is CASSKNEQYF. As DNA, the CDR3 is TGTGCCAGCAGCAAAAACGAGCAGTACTTC. The chain is built from TRBV21-1 and TRBJ2-7. TRBV21-1 is classified as a pseudogene. This CDR3 is 10 amino acids long.

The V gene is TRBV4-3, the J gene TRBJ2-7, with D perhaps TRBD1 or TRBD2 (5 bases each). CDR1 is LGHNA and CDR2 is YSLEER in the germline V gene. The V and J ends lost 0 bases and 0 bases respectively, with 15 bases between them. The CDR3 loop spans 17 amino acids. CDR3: CASSQDIPGRYSYEQYF. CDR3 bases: TGCGCCAGCAGCCAAGACATTCCGGGACGCTACTCCTACGAGCAGTACTTC.

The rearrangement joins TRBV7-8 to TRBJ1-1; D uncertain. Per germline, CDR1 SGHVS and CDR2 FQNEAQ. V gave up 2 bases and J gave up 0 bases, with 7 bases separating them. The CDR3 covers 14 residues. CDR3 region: CASSLYRMNTEAFF. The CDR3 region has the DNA TGTGCCAGCAGCTTATACCGGATGAACACTGAAGCTTTCTTT.

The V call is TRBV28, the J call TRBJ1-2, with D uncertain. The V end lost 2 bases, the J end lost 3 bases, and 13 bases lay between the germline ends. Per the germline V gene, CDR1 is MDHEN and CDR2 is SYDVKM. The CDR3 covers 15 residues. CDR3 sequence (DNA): TGTGCCAGCAGTTTAGAGCAGGCTTTCTACTATGGCTACACCTTC. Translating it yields CASSLEQAFYYGYTF.

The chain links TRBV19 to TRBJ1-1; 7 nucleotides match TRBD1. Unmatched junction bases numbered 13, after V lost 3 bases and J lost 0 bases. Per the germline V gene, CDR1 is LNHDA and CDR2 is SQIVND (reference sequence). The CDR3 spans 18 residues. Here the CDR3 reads CASSILSGGKNMNTEAFF. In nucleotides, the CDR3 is TGTGCCAGTAGTATCCTGTCAGGGGGAAAAAACATGAACACTGAAGCTTTCTTT. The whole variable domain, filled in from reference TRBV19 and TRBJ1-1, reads DGGITQSPKYLFRKEGQNVTLSCEQNLNHDAMYWYRQDPGQGLRLIYYSQIVNDFQKGDIAEGYSVSREKKESFPLTVTSAQKNPTAFYLCASSILSGGKNMNTEAFFGQGTRLTVV.

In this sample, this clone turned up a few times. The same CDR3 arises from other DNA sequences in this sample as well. The CDR3: CASSLRGNYGYTF. The CDR3 DNA sequence: TGTGCCAGCAGCTTACGGGGAAACTATGGCTACACCTTC. The rearrangement links TRBV11-3 to TRBJ1-2, with D hard to call. CDR3 length: 13 amino acids. Germline V gene sequence: CDR1 SGHNT, CDR2 YENEEA. Trimming cost V 2 bases and J 2 bases, with 6 bases left between them.

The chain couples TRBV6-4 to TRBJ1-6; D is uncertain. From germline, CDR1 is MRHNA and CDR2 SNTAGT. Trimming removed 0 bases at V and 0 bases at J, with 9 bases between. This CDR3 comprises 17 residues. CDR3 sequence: CASSDSGRSSYNSPLHF. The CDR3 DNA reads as TGTGCCAGCAGTGACTCAGGGAGGAGCTCCTATAATTCACCCCTCCACTTT.

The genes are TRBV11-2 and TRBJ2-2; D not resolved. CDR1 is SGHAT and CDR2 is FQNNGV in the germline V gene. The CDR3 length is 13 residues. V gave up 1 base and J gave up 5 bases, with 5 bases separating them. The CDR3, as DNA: TGTGCCAGCAGCTTAGCCCTAACCGGGGAGCTGTTTTTT. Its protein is CASSLALTGELFF. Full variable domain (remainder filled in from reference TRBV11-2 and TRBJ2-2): EAGVAQSPRYKIIEKRQSVAFWCNPISGHATLYWYQQILGQGPKLLIQFQNNGVVDDSQLPKDRFSAERLKGVDSTLKIQPAKLEDSAVYLCASSLALTGELFFGEGSRLTVL.

The CDR3, as DNA: TGTGCCAGCAGCTTAAGACCCCTGAACACTGAAGCTTTCTTT. Its protein is CASSLRPLNTEAFF. The gene calls are TRBV7-6 and TRBJ1-1; unclear D gene. This CDR3 region has 14 residues. CDR1 is SGHVS, CDR2 FNYEAQ, per germline. V dropped 2 bases and J dropped 0 bases, with 7 bases sitting between them.

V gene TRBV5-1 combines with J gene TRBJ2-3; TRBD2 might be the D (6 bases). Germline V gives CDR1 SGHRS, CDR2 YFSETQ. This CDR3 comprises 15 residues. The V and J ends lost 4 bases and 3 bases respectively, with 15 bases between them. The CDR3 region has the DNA TGCGCCAGCAGCGTAGGAGCGGGCAGGACAGATACGCAGTATTTT. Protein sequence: CASSVGAGRTDTQYF.

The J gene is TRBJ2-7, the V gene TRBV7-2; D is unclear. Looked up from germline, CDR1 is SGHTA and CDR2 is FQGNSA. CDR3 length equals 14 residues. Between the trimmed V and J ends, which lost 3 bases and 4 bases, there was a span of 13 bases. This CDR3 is CASSFNTAVYEQYF. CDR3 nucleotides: TGTGCCAGCAGCTTTAATACGGCGGTTTACGAGCAGTACTTC.

In DNA form, the CDR3 reads TGCGCCAGCAGCTTGAACGCCGGGTACTCCTACGAGCAGTACTTC. Its protein product is CASSLNAGYSYEQYF. V usage is TRBV5-1 and J usage is TRBJ2-7; D not certain. Germline V CDR1 and CDR2: SGHRS, YFSETQ. The germline V and J ends were trimmed by 1 base and 0 bases, with 11 bases remaining between them. The CDR3 runs 15 residues.

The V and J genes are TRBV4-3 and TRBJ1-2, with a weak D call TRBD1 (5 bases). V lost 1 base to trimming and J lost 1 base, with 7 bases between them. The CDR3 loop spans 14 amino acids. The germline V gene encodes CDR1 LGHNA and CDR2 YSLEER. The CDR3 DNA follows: TGCGCCAGCAGCCAAGGGGGGATTAACTATGGCTACACCTTC. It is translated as CASSQGGINYGYTF.

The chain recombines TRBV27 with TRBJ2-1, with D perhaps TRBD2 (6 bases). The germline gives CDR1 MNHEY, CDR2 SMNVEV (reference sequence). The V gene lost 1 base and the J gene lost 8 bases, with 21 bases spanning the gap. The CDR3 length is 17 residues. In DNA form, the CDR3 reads TGTGCCAGCAGTTTATATCTGCGGGGAGCGCACCGGGATGAGCAGTTCTTC. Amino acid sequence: CASSLYLRGAHRDEQFF.